The 13 T cell receptor beta chains reported below all come from one sample, sequenced in a study of control samples from healthy donors and cancer patients. Method: immunoSEQ multiplex PCR; TCRdb's copy keeps in-frame clones and lacks some. The sample consists of roughly 43,000 clones, about 87% of them appearing once. The sequencing sample was made of PBMCs. The receptor source for this set is a woman aged 55-69 years with lung cancer.

This clone has only one observation. This rearrangement joins TRBV11-3 to TRBJ1-2; D not certain. The CDR3 contains 16 residues. V was cut by 1 base and J by 3 bases, with 15 bases left in between. Germline V gene sequence: CDR1 SGHNT, CDR2 YENEEA. The CDR3 spells CASSLGRWTDYYGYTF. CDR3 sequence (DNA): TGTGCCAGCAGCTTAGGTCGGTGGACGGACTACTATGGCTACACCTTC.

This clone was found a few times. The chain joins TRBV19 to TRBJ2-5, with 8 bases that match TRBD1. Germline CDR1 LNHDA, CDR2 SQIVND (reference sequence). V was clipped by 4 bases and J by 1 base; unmatched bases: 2. The CDR3 sequence is 14 residues long. This CDR3 is CASSKQGVQETQYF. CDR3 coding DNA: TGTGCCAGTAGTAAACAGGGGGTCCAAGAGACCCAGTACTTC.

The DNA of the CDR3 is TGTGCCAGCAGCTTACAGCGGGGGAGCACAGATACGCAGTATTTT. Protein: CASSLQRGSTDTQYF. The chain recombines TRBV11-2 with TRBJ2-3; 8 bases map to TRBD2. The CDR3 is made up of 15 amino acids. CDR1 and CDR2 from the germline V gene are SGHAT and FQNNGV. V was clipped by 2 bases and J by 0 bases; unmatched bases: 1.

The V and J genes are TRBV6-2 or TRBV6-3 and TRBJ2-1; 8 bases are shared with TRBD1. CDR1 is MNHEY, CDR2 SVGEGT, per germline. The CDR3 loop spans 14 amino acids. V trimming: 2 bases; J trimming: 6 bases; junction bases outside the gene matches: 3. The chain's CDR3 is CASSYRTGFNEQFF. The CDR3 nucleotides read TGTGCCAGCAGTTACCGGACAGGGTTCAATGAGCAGTTCTTC.

V and J are TRBV7-2 and TRBJ1-2, with D possibly matching TRBD1 (6 bases). Germline assignment: CDR1 SGHTA and CDR2 FQGNSA. This CDR3 spans 14 amino acids. V was trimmed by 6 bases and J by 7 bases, leaving 18 bases between them. CDR3 DNA: TGTGCCAGCAGTTTGGGCCAGGGGCGTTCTGGCTACACCTTC. Translating gives CASSLGQGRSGYTF.

This rearrangement joins TRBV11-2 to TRBJ2-7; D uncertain. The germline V and J ends were trimmed by 1 base and 4 bases, with 11 bases remaining between them. The length of the CDR3 is 14 residues. CDR1 and CDR2 from the germline V gene are SGHAT and FQNNGV. The CDR3 nucleotides are TGTGCCAGCAGCTTAGCAGTACTCGGTTACGAGCAGTACTTC. It yields the protein CASSLAVLGYEQYF.

This clone was detected once. The chain has TRBV11-2 and TRBJ1-6; no definite D call. CDR3 size: 16 residues. Trimming cost V 0 bases and J 4 bases, with 10 bases left between them. CDR1 is SGHAT and CDR2 is FQNNGV in the germline V gene. This chain's CDR3 is CASSLEPTAYNSPLHF. CDR3 nucleotide sequence: TGTGCCAGCAGCTTAGAGCCCACGGCTTATAATTCACCCCTCCACTTT.

The chain combines TRBV2 with TRBJ2-5; TRBD1 might be the D (7 bases). Per the germline V gene, CDR1 is SNHLY and CDR2 is FYNNEI. The CDR3 has 16 residues. V lost 2 bases to trimming and J lost 4 bases, with 17 bases between them. CDR3 sequence reads: CASSEIGQGGRETQYF. The CDR3 DNA is TGTGCCAGCAGTGAAATAGGGCAGGGGGGAAGAGAGACCCAGTACTTC. The whole variable domain, filled in from reference TRBV2 and TRBJ2-5, reads EPEVTQTPSHQVTQMGQEVILRCVPISNHLYFYWYRQILGQKVEFLVSFYNNEISEKSEIFDDQFSVERPDGSNFTLKIRSTKLEDSAMYFCASSEIGQGGRETQYFGPGTRLLVL.

CDR3 DNA sequence: TGTGCCAGCAGCTCGCCCCCGGGAGCGGGAGGGCATGATACGCAGTATTTT. Amino acids: CASSSPPGAGGHDTQYF. The rearrangement joins TRBV7-9 to TRBJ2-3; 10 positions match TRBD2. V lost 4 bases to trimming and J lost 6 bases; unmatched junction nucleotides: 13. The CDR3 length is 17 residues. Per germline, CDR1 SEHNR and CDR2 FQNEAQ (reference sequence).

This chain's CDR3 is CASRQGDYGYTF. CDR3 sequence (DNA): TGTGCCAGCCGACAGGGAGACTATGGCTACACCTTC. The chain combines TRBV6-5 with TRBJ1-2, with TRBD1 matching over 7 bases. Germline assignment: CDR1 MNHEY and CDR2 SVGAGI. This CDR3 has 12 amino acids. V lost 8 bases, J lost 3 bases, and 3 bases stayed unmatched.

The V call is TRBV11-2, the J call TRBJ1-1; tentatively, D is TRBD1 (5 bases). V was clipped by 3 bases and J by 1 base, with 12 bases between them. CDR1 SGHAT and CDR2 FQNNGV come from the germline V gene. This CDR3 region has 15 residues. DNA of the CDR3: TGTGCCAGCAGCTTGGTCCAGGGACGGAACACTGAAGCTTTCTTT. Translated, it gives CASSLVQGRNTEAFF.

This sequence joins TRBV29-1 and TRBJ2-7, with D perhaps assigned TRBD1 or TRBD2 (7 bases each). CDR3 length: 14 amino acids. CDR1 SQVTM and CDR2 ANQGSEA come from the germline V gene. Trimming removed 4 bases from V and 2 bases from J, with 15 bases in between. Here the CDR3 reads CSVVEAGGAYEQYF. The CDR3 DNA reads TGCAGCGTTGTCGAGGCAGGGGGGGCCTACGAGCAGTACTTC.

This chain uses TRBV3-1 (or the pseudogene TRBV3-2) with TRBJ2-1, with unresolved D. Trimming stripped 6 bases from V and 0 bases from J, with 12 bases between. Germline lookup yields CDR1 LGHDT and CDR2 YNNKEL (reference sequence). There are 15 residues in the CDR3. CDR3 residues: CASRADSSSYNEQFF. Written as DNA, the CDR3 is TGTGCCAGCAGGGCCGATTCCAGCTCCTACAATGAGCAGTTCTTC.